This TCR beta chain was retrieved from a study of cytomegalovirus exposure and HLA in healthy donors (dated 2017 in TCRdb). Study-wide context: The 666 repertoires of the first cohort and the 95 to 150 validation repertoires were produced on the same platform, according to a later analysis. The study aimed to test whether cataloging public T cell receptors could reveal signatures of past pathogen exposure. In addition to the first cohort of several hundred subjects, a separate validation cohort of 120 different subjects was used. High-throughput TCR immunosequencing, statistical association of individual TCRs with disease status, and machine learning were combined to predict cytomegalovirus infection status.

This clone was picked up one time. The antigen this receptor binds is unknown. No qualities accompany the bases; no much larger clone lies one base away. Receptor amplification or capture employed the immunoSEQ multiplex PCR assay. The original methods were these. A statistical classification framework was built to diagnose cytomegalovirus status from the catalog of TCR beta chain sequences. The table was pulled from immuneACCESS by TCRdb, which kept in-frame rearrangements only. Such tables lose some clones; where checked, under half of the loss comes from unresolved V genes, and the rest has no known cause. Clonal size and the V and J genes are those of that table, whereas D and trimming came from the DNA. In this sample the table shows under 200,000 clones, about 89% of which occur a single time. Together, the top ten hold around 3.1% of the sample. General findings and caveats noted by the study authors: According to the authors, the approach could potentially be generalized to other disease states and immunological phenotypes. A later analysis had no HLA typing for the validation cohort, so co-occurrence there was scored across all 120 or so repertoires. In a later analysis, TCRs clustered in the first cohort were found to also tend to co-occur in the roughly 130 validation repertoires, with 94% of cluster scores above 0. Cytomegalovirus status was reported to be diagnosed by the classifier with high specificity and sensitivity in both the original and validation cohorts. In vitro tests confirmed that a few of the cytomegalovirus-associated TCR beta chains recognize cytomegalovirus antigens. Most TCR sequences were seen in very few donors, while some public TCRs were found in many individuals. The study listed 164 TCR beta chains as associated with cytomegalovirus.

The donors belonged to the validation cohort of about 120 subjects, which was separate from the 666-subject first cohort. This TCR was recovered from a woman younger than 30 in good health and CMV-seropositive. Sequenced material: PBMCs.

The CDR3: CSVLQDINYGYTF. The nucleotides read TGCAGCGTTTTACAGGACATTAACTATGGCTACACCTTC. Here the chain combines TRBV29-1 and TRBJ1-2; the best D guess is TRBD1, with 5 bases matching. V gives up 5 bases and J gives up 1 base, and the segment between their germline ends measures 11 bases. The CDR3 runs 13 residues from the cysteine to the phenylalanine. Only CDR3 DNA remains: 39 bases, in frame from the first base. The germline V gene gives CDR1 as SQVTM and CDR2 as ANQGSEA.